Below are 32 T cell receptor beta chains sequenced from a single sample in a study of control samples from healthy donors and cancer patients. Method: immunoSEQ multiplex PCR; TCRdb's copy keeps in-frame clones and lacks some. This table holds around 95,000 clones, roughly 87% found once. Input material: blood. The receptors were sampled from a woman aged 50 to 60 in good health.

V is TRBV12-5 and J is TRBJ1-6; D unclear. The V and J ends lost 7 bases and 6 bases respectively, with 16 bases between them. Germline assignment: CDR1 LGHNT and CDR2 FRNRAP. The CDR3 sequence is 15 residues long. The CDR3 is CASAPRELSNSPLHF. DNA for the CDR3: TGTGCTAGTGCCCCGAGAGAACTGAGTAATTCACCCCTCCACTTT.

V usage is TRBV3-1 (or the pseudogene TRBV3-2) and J usage is TRBJ2-3, with D perhaps matching TRBD2 (5 bases). Germline CDR1 and CDR2: LGHDT and YNNKEL (reference sequence). Trimming pared 6 bases from V and 8 bases from J, leaving 12 bases between. The CDR3 length is 12 residues. The CDR3 bases are TGTGCCAGCAGTCTCACCCGGGGTACGCAGTATTTT. It yields the protein CASSLTRGTQYF.

The CDR3 sequence is CASSRDPYSRAAEAFF. The CDR3 bases are TGTGCCAGCTCAAGGGACCCATACTCTAGGGCCGCTGAAGCTTTCTTT. This sequence joins TRBV18 and TRBJ1-1, with D tentatively TRBD1 (5 bases). The CDR3 has 16 residues. Deletions cut 5 bases from V and 6 bases from J, with 22 bases between. In germline, CDR1 is KGHSH, CDR2 LQKENI.

A word on this clone: The junction departs from the called germline gene at one end, perhaps through a read error. The chain has TRBV4-1 and TRBJ1-1, with D possibly TRBD1 on 6 matching bases. The CDR3 is 13 residues long. Looked up from germline, CDR1 is MGHRA and CDR2 is YSYEKL. Written as DNA, the CDR3 is TGCGCCAGCAGCCAAGAGGGGGGGGCGGGTTTATCCTTT. This translates into CASSQEGGAGLSF.

The chain uses TRBV7-2 and TRBJ1-2, with D uncertain. In germline, CDR1 is SGHTA, CDR2 FQGNSA. The CDR3 runs 14 residues. Deletions cut 1 base from V and 0 bases from J, with 6 bases between. The CDR3 sequence: CASSLEYSNYGYTF. CDR3 DNA sequence: TGTGCCAGCAGCTTAGAGTATTCTAACTATGGCTACACCTTC.

The rearrangement links TRBV13 to TRBJ1-1; the D gene is possibly TRBD1 (5 bases). There are 15 residues in the CDR3. Germline V gene lookup returns CDR1 PRHDT and CDR2 FYEKMQ (reference sequence). V was cut by 2 bases and J by 3 bases, with 13 bases left in between. The CDR3 is CASSLKGWGHTEAFF. The CDR3 region has the DNA TGTGCCAGCAGCTTAAAGGGCTGGGGCCACACTGAAGCTTTCTTT. Full variable domain (rest looked up from reference TRBV13 and TRBJ1-1): AAGVIQSPRHLIKEKRETATLKCYPIPRHDTVYWYQQGPGQDPQFLISFYEKMQSDKGSIPDRFSAQQFSDYHSELNMSSLELGDSALYFCASSLKGWGHTEAFFGQGTRLTVV.

V is TRBV4-3 and J is TRBJ1-2; tentative D call: TRBD1 (5 bases). V was clipped by 0 bases and J by 8 bases, with 19 bases between them. The V gene's germline CDR1 is LGHNA and CDR2 YSLEER. The CDR3 is made up of 16 amino acids. The CDR3 nucleotides read TGCGCCAGCAGCCAAGATGGGCGGGCGACAGCGAGCGGCTACACCTTC. Translated, it gives CASSQDGRATASGYTF.

V gene TRBV19 combines with J gene TRBJ2-6; D tentatively fits TRBD1 or TRBD2 (5 bases each). Trimming removed 7 bases at V and 3 bases at J, with 16 bases between. This CDR3 is 16 amino acids long. Germline V gives CDR1 LNHDA, CDR2 SQIVND (reference sequence). CDR3 protein: CASTPGVTVGANVLTF. Written as DNA, the CDR3 is TGTGCCAGTACCCCCGGGGTGACAGTTGGGGCCAACGTCCTGACTTTC.

The rearrangement joins TRBV11-2 to TRBJ2-1; no clear D gene. V was shortened by 2 bases and J by 3 bases, with 8 bases between the two germline ends. Germline CDR1 SGHAT, CDR2 FQNNGV. The CDR3 sequence is 14 residues long. The CDR3 DNA follows: TGTGCCAGCAGCTTACACACATTCTACAATGAGCAGTTCTTC. Amino acid sequence: CASSLHTFYNEQFF. Full variable domain (rest looked up from reference TRBV11-2 and TRBJ2-1): EAGVAQSPRYKIIEKRQSVAFWCNPISGHATLYWYQQILGQGPKLLIQFQNNGVVDDSQLPKDRFSAERLKGVDSTLKIQPAKLEDSAVYLCASSLHTFYNEQFFGPGTRLTVL.

The V gene is TRBV29-1, the J gene TRBJ1-1; the D is unclear. V lost 5 bases to trimming and J lost 6 bases, with 19 bases between them. The length of the CDR3 is 14 residues. Germline-derived CDR1 and CDR2 are SQVTM and ANQGSEA. The CDR3 here is CSVIPRSRESEAFF. The CDR3 nucleotides read TGCAGCGTTATCCCCCGATCGAGGGAGTCTGAAGCTTTCTTT.

The chain is built from TRBV24-1 and TRBJ1-4; D is undetermined. The CDR3 consists of 16 residues. CDR1 and CDR2 (germline): KGHDR, SFDVKD. V dropped 1 base and J dropped 8 bases, with 16 bases sitting between them. CDR3 sequence (DNA): TGTGCCACCAGTGATTTTAGACCGACGCCACGGGAAAAACTGTTTTTT. This sequence encodes CATSDFRPTPREKLFF.

The chain employs TRBV19 and TRBJ1-5; D gene uncertain. The CDR3 length is 16 residues. Per the germline V gene, CDR1 is LNHDA and CDR2 is SQIVND (reference sequence). V lost 4 bases, J lost 1 base, and 14 bases lay in between. The CDR3 coding sequence is TGTGCCAGTAGTACCTACCGAGGAGGGAGCAATCAGCCCCAGCATTTT. Its translation is CASSTYRGGSNQPQHF.

The chain couples TRBV6-4 to TRBJ2-1; 7 positions agree with TRBD1. J gave up 4 bases and V 10 bases, and 10 bases lay outside the gene matches. Germline V gene data show CDR1 as MRHNA and CDR2 as SNTAGT. The CDR3 consists of 14 residues. CDR3 protein: CAITNRDSYNEQFF. CDR3 nucleotide sequence: TGTGCCATCACGAACCGGGACAGTTACAATGAGCAGTTCTTC.

The rearrangement uses TRBV7-2 and TRBJ2-1; D remains ambiguous. The V end lost 4 bases, the J end lost 1 base, and 8 bases lay between the germline ends. This CDR3 spans 14 amino acids. The germline V gene has CDR1 SGHTA and CDR2 FQGNSA. The DNA of the CDR3 is TGTGCCAGCAGCTATGACTCTTCCTACAATGAGCAGTTCTTC. This encodes CASSYDSSYNEQFF.

J is TRBJ2-5 and V is TRBV11-3, with D unresolved. Looked up from germline, CDR1 is SGHNT and CDR2 is YENEEA. V gave up 5 bases and J gave up 7 bases, with 11 bases separating them. The CDR3 runs 12 residues. The DNA of the CDR3 is TGTGCCAGCAGCCGTGGGGTAGGGACCCAGTACTTC. It yields the protein CASSRGVGTQYF.

V is TRBV7-9 and J is TRBJ2-1; 10 bases line up with TRBD1. J gave up 6 bases and V 5 bases, and 7 bases lay outside the gene matches. The CDR3 runs 15 residues. Germline V gene data show CDR1 as SEHNR and CDR2 as FQNEAQ (reference sequence). CDR3 sequence reads: CASSAPGQGSNEQFF. The CDR3 DNA reads TGTGCCAGCAGCGCCCCGGGACAGGGGAGCAATGAGCAGTTCTTC.

The chain recombines TRBV4-3 with TRBJ1-1, with D unclear. The CDR3 runs to 16 residues. Trimming removed 0 bases from V and 2 bases from J, with 13 bases in between. Germline values: CDR1 LGHNA, CDR2 YSLEER. CDR3 residues: CASSQDPGSRNTEAFF. The CDR3 DNA reads as TGCGCCAGCAGCCAAGATCCGGGCAGCCGAAACACTGAAGCTTTCTTT.

Here the CDR3 DNA reads TGTGCCTGGAGCGCCCAGGGGGCTCAGCCCCAGCATTTT. Translating it yields CAWSAQGAQPQHF. The chain has TRBV30 and TRBJ1-5; 8 bases align to TRBD1. Germline loops: CDR1 GTSNPN, CDR2 SVGIG (reference sequence). The CDR3 is 13 residues long. Unmatched junction bases numbered 4, after V lost 3 bases and J lost 6 bases. Together with reference TRBV30 and TRBJ1-5, the CDR3 gives the full variable domain: SQTIHQWPATLVQPVGSPLSLECTVEGTSNPNLYWYRQAAGRGLQLLFYSVGIGQISSEVPQNLSASRPQDRQFILSSKKLLLSDSGFYLCAWSAQGAQPQHFGDGTRLSIL.

This clone was counted between two and nine times. The chain links TRBV6-5 to TRBJ2-2, with unresolved D. This CDR3 is built from 12 residues. Trimming took 8 bases from V and 4 from J, leaving 8 bases between them. Germline-derived CDR1 and CDR2 are MNHEY and SVGAGI. CDR3 sequence: CASGLGTGELFF. In DNA form, the CDR3 reads TGTGCCAGCGGCCTCGGCACCGGGGAGCTGTTTTTT.

The CDR3 loop reads CASSPRNIQYF. Written as DNA, the CDR3 is TGTGCCAGCAGTCCCAGAAACATTCAGTACTTC. This chain links TRBV2 with TRBJ2-4; D gene ambiguous. From germline, CDR1 is SNHLY and CDR2 FYNNEI. CDR3 length: 11 amino acids. V shed 5 bases and J shed 6 bases, with 5 bases lying between them.

V usage is TRBV5-5 and J usage is TRBJ2-7; D gene ambiguous. The CDR3 is 14 amino acids. Germline V lookup: CDR1 SGHKS, CDR2 YYEKEE (reference sequence). The V end was cut by 0 bases, the J end by 1 base, with 8 bases between. The CDR3 region has the DNA TGTGCCAGCAGCTTGGTCTCCCGATCCTACGAGCAGTACGTC. Residues: CASSLVSRSYEQYV.

A single count supports this clone. The chain recombines TRBV30 with TRBJ1-2; no firm D call. The CDR3 consists of 14 residues. V shed 1 base and J shed 4 bases, with 13 bases lying between them. Germline assignment: CDR1 GTSNPN and CDR2 SVGIG (reference sequence). The CDR3 bases are TGTGCCTGGAGTGACGGGTCATCTCCCTATGGCTACACCTTC. Its protein product is CAWSDGSSPYGYTF.

DNA for the CDR3: TGTGCCAGCAGCTTAGGGACAGGGGAGGCTTTCTTT. Its protein is CASSLGTGEAFF. This chain links TRBV7-9 with TRBJ1-1; TRBD1 aligns across 9 bases. Germline loops: CDR1 SEHNR, CDR2 FQNEAQ (reference sequence). J gave up 11 bases and V 1 base, and 2 bases lay outside the gene matches. The CDR3 is 12 residues long. Based on the CDR3 plus reference TRBV7-9 and TRBJ1-1, the full variable domain is DTGVSQNPRHKITKRGQNVTFRCDPISEHNRLYWYRQTLGQGPEFLTYFQNEAQLEKSRLLSDRFSAERPKGSFSTLEIQRTEQGDSAMYLCASSLGTGEAFFGQGTRLTVV.

This clone was counted a few times. The gene calls are TRBV18 and TRBJ2-7; 7 bases agree with TRBD1. The length of the CDR3 is 12 residues. V lost 3 bases to trimming and J lost 6 bases; unmatched junction nucleotides: 2. CDR1 is KGHSH, CDR2 LQKENI, per germline. The CDR3 sequence is CASSPTGFEQYV. Here the CDR3 DNA reads TGTGCCAGCTCACCGACAGGGTTCGAGCAGTACGTC.

CDR3 sequence (DNA): TGTGCCAGCTCAGTTGGGACTGAGAACTATGGCTACACCTTC. It specifies CASSVGTENYGYTF. The chain carries TRBV18 and TRBJ1-2, with D tentatively TRBD1 (5 bases). V dropped 5 bases and J dropped 2 bases, with 12 bases sitting between them. The CDR3 has 14 residues. Per the germline V gene, CDR1 is KGHSH and CDR2 is LQKENI.

The V and J genes are TRBV10-2 and TRBJ1-4; D unclear. Germline V gene sequence: CDR1 WSHSY, CDR2 SAAADI. V lost 7 bases and J 5 bases, leaving 20 bases between the germline ends. The CDR3 has 16 residues. CDR3: CASIEAWDVSNEKLFF. In nucleotides, the CDR3 is TGCGCCAGCATCGAAGCCTGGGATGTTTCCAATGAAAAACTGTTTTTT.

V is TRBV9 and J is TRBJ1-1, with TRBD1 matching 8 bases. Germline V gene lookup returns CDR1 SGDLS and CDR2 YYNGEE. CDR3 size: 14 residues. V lost 2 bases and J lost 1; bases outside the gene matches: 1. As DNA, the CDR3 is TGTGCCAGCAGCGTCGGGACAGGGAACACTGAAGCTTTCTTT. Protein sequence: CASSVGTGNTEAFF.

The chain combines TRBV7-2 with TRBJ2-6, with no clear D. This CDR3 spans 17 amino acids. Germline CDR1 is SGHTA and CDR2 is FQGNSA. The germline V and J ends were trimmed by 2 bases and 0 bases, with 11 bases remaining between them. Here the CDR3 DNA reads TGTGCCAGCAGCTTATCGGCCTGGCCCTCTGGGGCCAACGTCCTGACTTTC. Its protein is CASSLSAWPSGANVLTF.

This clone has more than one count but fewer than ten. The gene calls are TRBV27 and TRBJ2-5; D gene uncertain. The V end lost 2 bases, the J end lost 9 bases, and 13 bases lay between the germline ends. This CDR3 has 13 amino acids. CDR1 and CDR2 (germline): MNHEY, SMNVEV (reference sequence). The CDR3 region is CASSLGPAYAQYF. The CDR3 DNA reads TGTGCCAGCAGTTTAGGACCGGCATATGCCCAGTACTTC.

A few counts support this clone. The rearrangement links TRBV4-1 to TRBJ2-7; no reliable D call. CDR1 and CDR2 (germline): MGHRA, YSYEKL. The CDR3 is 14 residues long. V was cut by 2 bases and J by 0 bases, with 8 bases left in between. The CDR3 region has the DNA TGCGCCAGCAGCCAAATACTTAGCTCCTACGAGCAGTACGTC. This translates into CASSQILSSYEQYV.

V is TRBV5-6 and J is TRBJ1-2, with D perhaps TRBD1 (5 bases). CDR1 is SGHDT, CDR2 YYEEEE, per germline. Trimming shortened V by 4 bases and J by 4 bases, and 17 bases separated the two germline ends. The CDR3 sequence is 15 residues long. The CDR3 DNA is TGTGCCAGCAGCAAAGACTATAAGGGACTCTATGGCTACACCTTC. Protein sequence: CASSKDYKGLYGYTF.

This clone was detected only once. This chain uses TRBV18 with TRBJ2-3; D possibly corresponds to TRBD2 (5 bases). Trimming left V 3 bases short and J 4 bases short, with 17 bases between. Per germline, CDR1 KGHSH and CDR2 LQKENI. CDR3 size: 16 residues. DNA of the CDR3: TGTGCCAGCTCACCCGAGTCGTTTACGAGGGCAGATACGCAGTATTTT. It translates to CASSPESFTRADTQYF.